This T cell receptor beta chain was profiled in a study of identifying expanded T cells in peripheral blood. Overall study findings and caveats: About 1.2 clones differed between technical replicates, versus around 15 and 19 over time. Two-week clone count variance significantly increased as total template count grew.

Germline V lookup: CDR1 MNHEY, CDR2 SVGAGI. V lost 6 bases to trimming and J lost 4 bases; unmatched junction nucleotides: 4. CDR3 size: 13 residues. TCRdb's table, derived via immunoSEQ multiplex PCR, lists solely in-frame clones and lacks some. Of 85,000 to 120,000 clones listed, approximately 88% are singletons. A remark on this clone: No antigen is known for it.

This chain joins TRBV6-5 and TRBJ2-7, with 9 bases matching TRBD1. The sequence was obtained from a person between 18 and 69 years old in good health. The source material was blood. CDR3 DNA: TGTGCCAGCAGGGACAGGGGCTGGTACGAGCAGTACTTC. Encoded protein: CASRDRGWYEQYF.